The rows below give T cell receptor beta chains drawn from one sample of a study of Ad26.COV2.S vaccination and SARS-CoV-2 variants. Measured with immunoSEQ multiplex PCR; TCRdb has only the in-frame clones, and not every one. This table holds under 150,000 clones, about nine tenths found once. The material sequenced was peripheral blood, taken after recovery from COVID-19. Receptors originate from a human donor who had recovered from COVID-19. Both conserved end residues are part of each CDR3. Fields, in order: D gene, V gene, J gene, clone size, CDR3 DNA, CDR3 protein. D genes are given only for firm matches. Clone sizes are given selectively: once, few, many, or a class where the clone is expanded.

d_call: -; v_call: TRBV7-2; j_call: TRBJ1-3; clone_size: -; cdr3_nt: TGTGCCAGCAGCCCCCGAGAAAGAAGTGACACCATATATTTT; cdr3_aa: CASSPRERSDTIYF
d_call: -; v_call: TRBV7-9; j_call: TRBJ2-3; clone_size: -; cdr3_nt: TGTGCCAGCAGCTTAGCGTCCCCAGGCACAGATACGCAGTATTTT; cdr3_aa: CASSLASPGTDTQYF
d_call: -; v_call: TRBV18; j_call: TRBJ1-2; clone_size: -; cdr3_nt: TGTGCCAGCTCACCTCAGGGCGAGGGGGTTTTTTATGGCTACACCTTC; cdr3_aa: CASSPQGEGVFYGYTF
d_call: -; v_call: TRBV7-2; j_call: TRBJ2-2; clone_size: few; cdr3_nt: TGTGCCAGCAGCTTAAGGGGACCCAGAGGGGGGGAGCTGTTTTTT; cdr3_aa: CASSLRGPRGGELFF
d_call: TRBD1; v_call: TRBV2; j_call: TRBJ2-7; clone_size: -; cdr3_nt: TGTGCCAGCAGATCCGGGACAGGGGTGGATAGGCAGTACTTC; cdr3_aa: CASRSGTGVDRQYF
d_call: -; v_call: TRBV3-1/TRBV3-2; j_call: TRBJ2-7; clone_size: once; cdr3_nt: TGTGCCAGCAGCCCGCCCGGGTTTTACGAGCAGTACTTC; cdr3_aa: CASSPPGFYEQYF
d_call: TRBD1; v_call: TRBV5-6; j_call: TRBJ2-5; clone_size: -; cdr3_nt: TGTGCCAGCAGCTTGGCTGGGACAGGTCAAGAGACCCAGTACTTC; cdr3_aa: CASSLAGTGQETQYF
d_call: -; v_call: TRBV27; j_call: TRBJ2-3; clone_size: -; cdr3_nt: TGTGCCAGCAGCGTCGGACTAACCACAGATACGCAGTATTTT; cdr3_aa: CASSVGLTTDTQYF
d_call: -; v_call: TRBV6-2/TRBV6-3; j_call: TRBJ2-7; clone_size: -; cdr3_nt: TGTGCCAGCAGTTACTCGTGGGGTTACGAGCAGTACTTC; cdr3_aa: CASSYSWGYEQYF
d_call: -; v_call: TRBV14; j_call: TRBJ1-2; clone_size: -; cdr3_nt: TGTGCCAGCAGCCGAACCGTAGGGGGATTTGGGGGCTACACCTTC; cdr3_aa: CASSRTVGGFGGYTF
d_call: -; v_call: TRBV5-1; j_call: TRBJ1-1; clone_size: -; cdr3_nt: TGCGCCAGCAGCCAGACAGTTAACACTGAAGCTTTCTTT; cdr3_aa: CASSQTVNTEAFF
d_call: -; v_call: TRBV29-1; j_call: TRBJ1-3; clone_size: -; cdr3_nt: TGCAGCGTTGAAGATCAGGGGCGTTCCTCTGGAAACACCATATATTTT; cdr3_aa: CSVEDQGRSSGNTIYF
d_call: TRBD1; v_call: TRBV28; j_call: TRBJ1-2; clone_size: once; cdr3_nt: TGTGCCAGCAGGCCCAGGGGGACAGGGGACTATGGCTACACCTTC; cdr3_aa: CASRPRGTGDYGYTF
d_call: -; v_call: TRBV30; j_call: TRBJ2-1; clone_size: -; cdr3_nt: TGTGCCTGGAGTGTGGCCCTGGGATCTAATGAGCAGTTCTTC; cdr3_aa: CAWSVALGSNEQFF
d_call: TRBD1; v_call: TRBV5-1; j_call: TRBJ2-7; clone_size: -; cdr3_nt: TGCGCCAGCAGCCGGGACAGGGGGTCCGAGCAGTACTTC; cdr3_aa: CASSRDRGSEQYF
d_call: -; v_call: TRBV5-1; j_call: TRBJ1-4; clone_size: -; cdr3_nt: TGCGCCAGCAGCTTCGATGGCGAAAAACTGTTTTTT; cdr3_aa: CASSFDGEKLFF
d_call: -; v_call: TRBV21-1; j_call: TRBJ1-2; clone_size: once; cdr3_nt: TGTGCCAGCAGCAAAGCGGGGGGACAGACCTATGGCTACACCTTC; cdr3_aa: CASSKAGGQTYGYTF
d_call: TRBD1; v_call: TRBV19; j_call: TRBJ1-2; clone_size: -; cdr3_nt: TGTGCCAGTAGCCTACAGGGGGAAGTGGGTGGCTACACCTTC; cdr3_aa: CASSLQGEVGGYTF
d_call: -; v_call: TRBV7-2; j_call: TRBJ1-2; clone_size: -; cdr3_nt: TGTGCCTCCGGGAGGGTTGGTGGCTACACCTTC; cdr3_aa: CASGRVGGYTF
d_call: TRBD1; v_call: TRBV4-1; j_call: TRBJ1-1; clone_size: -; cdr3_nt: TGCGCCAGCAGCCAAATTAGACAGGGGAACGCGGGAGCTTTCTTT; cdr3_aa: CASSQIRQGNAGAFF
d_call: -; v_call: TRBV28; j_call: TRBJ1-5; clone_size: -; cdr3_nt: TGTGCTGGTTCACGCTATAGCAATCAGCCCCAGCATTTT; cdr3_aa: CAGSRYSNQPQHF
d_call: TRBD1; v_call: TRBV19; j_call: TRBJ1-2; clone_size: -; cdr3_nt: TGTGCCAGTAGTGACAGGGCCGGGACAGGAGACGGCTACACCTTC; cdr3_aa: CASSDRAGTGDGYTF
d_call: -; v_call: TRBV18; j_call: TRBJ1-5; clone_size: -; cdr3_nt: TGTGCCAGCTCACAGCTTCCAGGGGATCCCTATCAGCCCCAGCATTTT; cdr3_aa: CASSQLPGDPYQPQHF
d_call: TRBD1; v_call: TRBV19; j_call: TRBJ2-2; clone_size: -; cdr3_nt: TGTGCCAGTGCAGGGGGCTGGACCGGGGAGCTGTTTTTT; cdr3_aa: CASAGGWTGELFF
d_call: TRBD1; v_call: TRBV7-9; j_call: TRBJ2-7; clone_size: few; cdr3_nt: TGTGCCAGCAGCTTAGCCCCGGGACAGCTAAATTTTTACGAGCAGTACTTC; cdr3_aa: CASSLAPGQLNFYEQYF
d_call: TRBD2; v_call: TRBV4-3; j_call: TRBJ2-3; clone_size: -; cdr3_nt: TGCGCCAGCAGCCAAATAACTAGCGGGGGGGCGTATACGCAGTATTTT; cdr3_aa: CASSQITSGGAYTQYF
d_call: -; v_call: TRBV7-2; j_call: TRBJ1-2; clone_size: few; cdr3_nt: TGTGCCAGCAGCTTAGGCCCCCCACGCCTTAACTATGGCTACACCTTC; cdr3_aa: CASSLGPPRLNYGYTF
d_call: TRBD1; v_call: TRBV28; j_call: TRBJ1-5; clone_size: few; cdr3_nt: TGTGCCAGCAGGCTCAGACAGGGGAGTAATCAGCCCCAGCATTTT; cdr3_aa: CASRLRQGSNQPQHF
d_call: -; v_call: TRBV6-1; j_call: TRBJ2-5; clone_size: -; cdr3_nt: TGTGCCAGCAGTGAGCACCTTTTCCAAGTCCACTTC; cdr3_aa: CASSEHLFQVHF
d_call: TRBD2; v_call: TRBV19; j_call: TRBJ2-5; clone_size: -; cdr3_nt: TGTGCCAGCCAGCGGGGAAATAAAGAGACCCAGTACTTC; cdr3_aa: CASQRGNKETQYF
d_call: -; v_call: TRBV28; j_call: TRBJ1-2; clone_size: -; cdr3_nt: TGTGCCAGCAGGGCAGGGGTTTATGGCTACACCTTC; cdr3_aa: CASRAGVYGYTF
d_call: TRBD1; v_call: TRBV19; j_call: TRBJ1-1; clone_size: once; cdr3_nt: TGTGCCAGTAGTCAGGGGGAAACTGAAGCTTTCTTT; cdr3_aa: CASSQGETEAFF
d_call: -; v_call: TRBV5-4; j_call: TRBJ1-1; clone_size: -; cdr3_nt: TGTGCCAGCAGCTTGGGGTCTCTGGGGACTGAAGCTTTCTTT; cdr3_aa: CASSLGSLGTEAFF
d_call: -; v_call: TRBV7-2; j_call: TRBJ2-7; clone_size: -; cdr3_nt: TGTGCCAGCAGCTTGGAACACTCCGCCTACGAGCAGTACTTC; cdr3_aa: CASSLEHSAYEQYF
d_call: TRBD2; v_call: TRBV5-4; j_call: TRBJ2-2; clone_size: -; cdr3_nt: TGTGCCAGCAGCCCCGGGACTAGCGGGGGCCCGAACACCGGGGAGCTGTTTTTT; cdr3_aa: CASSPGTSGGPNTGELFF
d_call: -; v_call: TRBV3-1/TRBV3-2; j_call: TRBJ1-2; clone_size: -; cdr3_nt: TGTGCCAGCAGCCCCTTTCCGGATTATGGCTACACCTTC; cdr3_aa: CASSPFPDYGYTF
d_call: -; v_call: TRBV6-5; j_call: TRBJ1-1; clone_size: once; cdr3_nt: TGTGCCAGCAGTTACTCTGTCGGTGGGAACACTGAAGCTTTCTTT; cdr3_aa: CASSYSVGGNTEAFF
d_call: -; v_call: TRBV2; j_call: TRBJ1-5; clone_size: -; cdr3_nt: TGTGCCAGCAGTGACACGGCAAGCAATCAGCCCCAGCATTTT; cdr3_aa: CASSDTASNQPQHF
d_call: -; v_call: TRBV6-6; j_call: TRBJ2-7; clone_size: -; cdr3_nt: TGTGCCAGCAGGTCCGCCAACAGGGACGAGCAGTACTTC; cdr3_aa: CASRSANRDEQYF